Sequencing of this T cell receptor (beta chain) was carried out in a study of long-term antiretroviral therapy in people with HIV. Study-level information: A decade or so separates the oldest specimens from the later 2015 immediate-ART recommendation. Study-level results: Those clones which expanded before ART made up the dominant part of the repertoire at all time points. HIV repertoire CDR3 lengths ranged less widely than those of controls.

Points on this clone: Its specificity is not known.

At survey level, the immunoSEQ assay was run in its v3.0 version. Assay used: immunoSEQ multiplex PCR; TCRdb lists only in-frame clones, some missing. The sample has around 23,000 clones, around 84% seen once. The V segment lost 3 bases and the J segment 3 bases; nucleotides outside the gene matches: 13. The CDR3 is 17 amino acids. From germline, CDR1 is SGHRS and CDR2 YFSETQ. Every specimen held between roughly 0.85-10 million cryopreserved PBMC. These were thawed and washed before DNA extraction. The sample in question was unsorted PBMCs, obtained 4.4 years after starting antiretroviral therapy. This sequence was found in a man in his thirties or forties with HIV. The J gene is TRBJ2-3, the V gene TRBV5-1; 7 bases map to TRBD1. CDR3 nucleotide sequence: TGCGCCAGCAGCTCGAGGGGCCCGGGACAGTTAACAGATACGCAGTATTTT. This encodes CASSSRGPGQLTDTQYF.